The 3 T cell receptor beta chains below all came from one sample that was sequenced in a study of shared clonotypes between healthy human individuals. Clones were read by immunoSEQ multiplex PCR, and TCRdb kept only the in-frame ones, dropping some. Of millions of clones in the sample, around 95% are singletons; the top ten hold 0.13%. Sample: naive CD4+ T cells sorted from blood. Subset of the sample: CD45RA+ positively selected. All receptors come from a young man in good health.

The J gene is TRBJ2-5, the V gene TRBV10-3; unclear D gene. TRBJ2-7 matches the DNA end more closely, so the J call is doubtful. Germline CDR1 reads ENHRY; CDR2 reads SYGVKD. This CDR3 comprises 14 residues. CDR3 amino acids: CAISEGRLSYEQYF. As DNA, the CDR3 is TGTGCCATCAGTGAGGGCAGACTCTCCTACGAGCAGTACTTC.

As regards this clone: The same CDR3 arises from other DNA sequences in this sample as well. This rearrangement joins TRBV6-5 to TRBJ1-2; D gene ambiguous. This CDR3 has 14 amino acids. Looked up from germline, CDR1 is MNHEY and CDR2 is SVGAGI. V was trimmed by 0 bases and J by 5 bases, leaving 10 bases between them. The CDR3 region is CASSYSSLNYGYTF. CDR3 nucleotides: TGTGCCAGCAGTTACTCGAGTTTGAATTATGGCTACACCTTC.

The rearrangement links TRBV30 to TRBJ1-2; TRBD1 matches at 10 bases. The CDR3 consists of 14 residues. V was pared by 3 bases and J by 3 bases, with 4 bases of the junction left unmatched. Germline V lookup: CDR1 GTSNPN, CDR2 SVGIG (reference sequence). The CDR3 here is CAWSPGTGDYGYTF. The CDR3 DNA reads as TGTGCCTGGAGCCCCGGGACAGGGGACTATGGCTACACCTTC.